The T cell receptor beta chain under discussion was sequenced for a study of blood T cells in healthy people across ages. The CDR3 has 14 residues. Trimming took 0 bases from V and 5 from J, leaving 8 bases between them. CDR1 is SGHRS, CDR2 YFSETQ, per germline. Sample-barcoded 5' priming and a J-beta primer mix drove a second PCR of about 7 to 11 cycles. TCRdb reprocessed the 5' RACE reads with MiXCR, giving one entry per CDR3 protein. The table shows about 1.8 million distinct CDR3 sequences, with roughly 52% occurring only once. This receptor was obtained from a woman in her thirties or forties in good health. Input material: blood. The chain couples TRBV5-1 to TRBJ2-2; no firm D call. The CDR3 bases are TGCGCCAGCAGCTTGGGAGCGCGAACCGGGGAGCTGTTTTTT. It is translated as CASSLGARTGELFF. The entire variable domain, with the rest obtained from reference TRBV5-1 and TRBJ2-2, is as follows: KAGVTQTPRYLIKTRGQQVTLSCSPISGHRSVSWYQQTPGQGLQFLFEYFSETQRNKGNFPGRFSGRQFSNSRSEMNVSTLELGDSALYLCASSLGARTGELFFGEGSRLTVL.